This T cell receptor beta chain was sequenced during a study of blood T cell repertoires in COVID-19 (dated by TCRdb to 2018 to 2020). About the study as a whole: Collaborator samples came from the United States, Italy and Spain and covered acute and convalescent phases of COVID-19. Subjects who had been exposed to COVID-19, were actively infected with it, or had recovered from it provided the deeply sampled blood TCRbeta repertoires that made up the dataset. The sample metadata nearly always contained a de-identified subject ID, COVID-19 status, age in years and sex. The material from the prospective study consisted of cDNA or gDNA derived from T cells, B-cell-depleted T cells, or PBMCs. The repertoires were released in a freely available public database meant as a resource for research on the immune response to SARS-CoV-2. HLA class I and class II types, where available, came from metadata supplied by the sample provider rather than from assay-based typing. The samples were drawn from two sources: the first 160 participants of the ongoing ImmuneRACE study, and 950 to 1,500 subjects contributed by 6 global collaborators.

Collaborating institutions collected whole blood in K2EDTA tubes following their own protocols. For TCRbeta analysis, collaborators shipped samples as frozen whole blood, isolated PBMCs, or DNA extracted from either of those sample types. TCRbeta CDR3 regions were amplified from genomic DNA by means of the immunoSEQ Assay, a bias-controlled multiplex PCR. Per the authors' processing: Nucleated cell counts per sample were estimated from amplification of reference gene primers within the assay. To quantify the absolute abundance of each unique TCRbeta CDR3 rearrangement, sequence reads were collapsed and filtered. For each sample, productive Simpson clonality was calculated as the square root of Simpson's diversity index across productive rearrangements. Not all clones reach the TCRdb copy of this immuneACCESS table, which keeps in-frame sequences only. Checked studies attribute under half of the gap to unresolved V genes and leave the rest unexplained. V and J calls and clone size follow that table, whereas D and trimming were derived from the DNA. Across this sample there are 150,000 to 200,000 clones, with about 88% seen only once. Roughly 24% of the sample belongs to the ten largest clones.

Points the paper makes about the study in general: How much clinical and demographic metadata was included differed by source and by participant, and the metadata was provided uncurated.

In regard to this clone: The antigen this receptor binds is unknown. Base qualities are not provided; no much larger clone lies one nucleotide away.

Per the germline V gene, SGHTA is the CDR1 and FQGNSA is the CDR2. Measured from the cysteine to the phenylalanine, the CDR3 is 13 residues long. CDR3 DNA only is kept here, 39 bases in frame from base 1. V is reduced by 6 bases and J by 1 base, leaving a spacing of 9 bases between them. The sequence derives from a man between 60 and 70 years old with acute or convalescent COVID-19. The chain is encoded by TRBV7-2 joined to TRBJ1-1, with TRBD1 as a weak D call on 5 bases. Sequencing input: peripheral blood. The CDR3 protein sequence reads: CASSFRGNTEAFF. In nucleotide form, the sequence is TGTGCCAGCAGTTTTAGGGGGAACACTGAAGCTTTCTTT.